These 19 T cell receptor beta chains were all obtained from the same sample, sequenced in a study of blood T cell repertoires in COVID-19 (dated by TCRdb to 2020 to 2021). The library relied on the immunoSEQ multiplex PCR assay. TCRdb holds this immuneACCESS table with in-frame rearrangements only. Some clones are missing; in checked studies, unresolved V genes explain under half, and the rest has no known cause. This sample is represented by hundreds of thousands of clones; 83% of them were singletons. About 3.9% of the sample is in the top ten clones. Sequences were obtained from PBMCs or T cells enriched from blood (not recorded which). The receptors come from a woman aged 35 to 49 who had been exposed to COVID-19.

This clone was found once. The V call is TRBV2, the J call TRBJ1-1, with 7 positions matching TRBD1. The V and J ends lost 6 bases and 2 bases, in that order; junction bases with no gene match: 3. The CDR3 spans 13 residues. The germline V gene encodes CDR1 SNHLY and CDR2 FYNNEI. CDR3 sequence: CASRWTGNTEAFF. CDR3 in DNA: TGTGCCAGCAGATGGACAGGCAACACTGAAGCTTTCTTT.

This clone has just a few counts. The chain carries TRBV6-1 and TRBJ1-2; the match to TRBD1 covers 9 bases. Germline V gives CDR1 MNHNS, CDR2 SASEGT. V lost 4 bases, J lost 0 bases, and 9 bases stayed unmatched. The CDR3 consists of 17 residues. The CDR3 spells CASSGGRTGAPNYGYTF. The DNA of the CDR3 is TGTGCCAGCAGTGGGGGGAGGACAGGGGCTCCTAACTATGGCTACACCTTC.

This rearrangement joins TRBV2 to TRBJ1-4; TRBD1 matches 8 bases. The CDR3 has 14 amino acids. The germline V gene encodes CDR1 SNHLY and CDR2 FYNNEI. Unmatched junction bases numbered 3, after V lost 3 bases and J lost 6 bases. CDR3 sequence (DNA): TGTGCCAGCAGTGAGACAGGGGAGGATGAAAAACTGTTTTTT. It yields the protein CASSETGEDEKLFF.

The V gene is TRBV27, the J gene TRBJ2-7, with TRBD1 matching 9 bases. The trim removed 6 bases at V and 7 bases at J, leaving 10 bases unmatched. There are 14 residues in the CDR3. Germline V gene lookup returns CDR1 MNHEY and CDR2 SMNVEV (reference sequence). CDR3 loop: CASSPNRGQGEQYF. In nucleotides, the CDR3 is TGTGCCAGCAGCCCCAACAGGGGGCAGGGGGAGCAGTACTTC.

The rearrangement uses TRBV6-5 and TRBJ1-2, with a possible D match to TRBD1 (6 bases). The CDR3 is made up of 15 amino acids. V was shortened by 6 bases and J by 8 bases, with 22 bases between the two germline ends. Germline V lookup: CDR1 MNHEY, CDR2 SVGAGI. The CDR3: CASRTLGQTMQGYTF. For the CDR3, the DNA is TGTGCCAGCAGGACCTTAGGACAGACTATGCAGGGCTACACCTTC.

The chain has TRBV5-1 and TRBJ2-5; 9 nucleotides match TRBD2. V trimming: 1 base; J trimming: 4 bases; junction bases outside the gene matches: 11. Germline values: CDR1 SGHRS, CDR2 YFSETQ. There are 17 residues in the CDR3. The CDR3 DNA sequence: TGCGCCAGCAGCTTGACTAGCGGGCTTCGTTTTGGAGAGACCCAGTACTTC. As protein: CASSLTSGLRFGETQYF. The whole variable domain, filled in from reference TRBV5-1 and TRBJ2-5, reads KAGVTQTPRYLIKTRGQQVTLSCSPISGHRSVSWYQQTPGQGLQFLFEYFSETQRNKGNFPGRFSGRQFSNSRSEMNVSTLELGDSALYLCASSLTSGLRFGETQYFGPGTRLLVL.

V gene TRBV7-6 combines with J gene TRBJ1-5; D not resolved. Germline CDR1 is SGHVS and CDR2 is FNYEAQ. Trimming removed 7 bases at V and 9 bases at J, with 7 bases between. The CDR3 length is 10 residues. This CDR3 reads CASTLRPQHF. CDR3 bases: TGTGCCAGCACCCTACGGCCCCAGCATTTT. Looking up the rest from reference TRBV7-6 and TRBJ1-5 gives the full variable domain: GAGVSQSPRYKVTKRGQDVALRCDPISGHVSLYWYRQALGQGPEFLTYFNYEAQQDKSGLPNDRFSAERPEGSISTLTIQRTEQRDSAMYRCASTLRPQHFGDGTRLSIL.

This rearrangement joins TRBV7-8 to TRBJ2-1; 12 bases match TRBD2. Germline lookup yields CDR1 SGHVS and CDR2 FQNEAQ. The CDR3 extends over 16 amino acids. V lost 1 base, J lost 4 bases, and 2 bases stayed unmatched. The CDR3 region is CASSLETSGRYNEQFF. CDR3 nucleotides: TGTGCCAGCAGCTTAGAAACTAGCGGGAGGTACAATGAGCAGTTCTTC.

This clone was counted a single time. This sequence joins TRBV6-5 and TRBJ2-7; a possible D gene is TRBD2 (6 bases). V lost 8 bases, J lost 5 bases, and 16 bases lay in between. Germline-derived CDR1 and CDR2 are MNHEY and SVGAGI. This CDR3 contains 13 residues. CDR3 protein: CASFPSVSNEQYF. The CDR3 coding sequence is TGTGCCAGCTTTCCTAGCGTTTCAAACGAGCAGTACTTC.

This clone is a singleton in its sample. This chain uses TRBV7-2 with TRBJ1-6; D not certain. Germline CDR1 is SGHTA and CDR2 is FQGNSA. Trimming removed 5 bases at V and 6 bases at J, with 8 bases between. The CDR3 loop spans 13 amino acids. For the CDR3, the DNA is TGTGCCAGCAGCCAGGCGATTAATTCACCCCTCCACTTT. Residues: CASSQAINSPLHF.

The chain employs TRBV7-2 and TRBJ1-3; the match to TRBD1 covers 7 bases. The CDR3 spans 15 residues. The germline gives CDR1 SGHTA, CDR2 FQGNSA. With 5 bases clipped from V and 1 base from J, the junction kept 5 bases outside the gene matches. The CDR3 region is CASSLQGPSGNTIYF. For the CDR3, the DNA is TGTGCCAGCAGCCTACAGGGGCCATCTGGAAACACCATATATTTT.

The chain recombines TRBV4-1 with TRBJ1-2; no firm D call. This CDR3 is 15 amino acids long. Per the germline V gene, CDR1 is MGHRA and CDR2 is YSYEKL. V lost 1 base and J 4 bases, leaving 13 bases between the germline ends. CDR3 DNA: TGCGCCAGCAGCCAAGGTACAGAAATCCTCTATGGCTACACCTTC. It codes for CASSQGTEILYGYTF.

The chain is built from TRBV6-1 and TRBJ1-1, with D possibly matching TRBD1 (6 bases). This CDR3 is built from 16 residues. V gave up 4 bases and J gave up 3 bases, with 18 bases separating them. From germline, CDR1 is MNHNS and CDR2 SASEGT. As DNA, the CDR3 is TGTGCCAGCAGTGCGACACAGGGCGCGAGGTACACTGAAGCTTTCTTT. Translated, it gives CASSATQGARYTEAFF.

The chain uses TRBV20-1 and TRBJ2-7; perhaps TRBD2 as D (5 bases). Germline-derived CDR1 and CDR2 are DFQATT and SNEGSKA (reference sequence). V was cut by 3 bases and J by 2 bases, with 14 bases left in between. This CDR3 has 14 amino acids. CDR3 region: CSASSPGKTYEQYF. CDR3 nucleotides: TGCAGTGCTAGTTCCCCGGGGAAGACCTACGAGCAGTACTTC.

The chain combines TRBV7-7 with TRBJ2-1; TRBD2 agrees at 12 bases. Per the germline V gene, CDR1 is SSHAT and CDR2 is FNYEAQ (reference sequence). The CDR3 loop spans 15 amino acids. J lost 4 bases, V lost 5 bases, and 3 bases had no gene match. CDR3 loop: CASSILAGGYNEQFF. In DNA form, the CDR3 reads TGTGCCAGCAGCATACTAGCGGGGGGATACAATGAGCAGTTCTTC.

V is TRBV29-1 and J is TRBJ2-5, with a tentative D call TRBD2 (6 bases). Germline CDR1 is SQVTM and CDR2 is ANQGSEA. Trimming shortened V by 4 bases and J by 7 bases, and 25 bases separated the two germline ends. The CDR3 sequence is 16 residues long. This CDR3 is CSVGQGSLAVRATQYF. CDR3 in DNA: TGCAGCGTTGGTCAGGGCAGTTTAGCGGTCCGTGCGACCCAGTACTTC.

CDR3 residues: CATRQGGDYGYTF. The CDR3, as DNA: TGTGCCACCAGACAGGGCGGGGACTATGGCTACACCTTC. The J gene is TRBJ1-2, the V gene TRBV19, with 7 bases lining up with TRBD1. The CDR3 loop spans 13 amino acids. Trimming cost V 10 bases and J 3 bases; bases outside gene matches: 8. From germline, CDR1 is LNHDA and CDR2 SQIVND (reference sequence).

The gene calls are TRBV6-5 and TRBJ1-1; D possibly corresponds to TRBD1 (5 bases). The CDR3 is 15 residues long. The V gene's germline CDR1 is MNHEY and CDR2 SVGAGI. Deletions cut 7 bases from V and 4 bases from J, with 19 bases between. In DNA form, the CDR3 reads TGTGCCAGCATCCGAAAGACAGCCGGGGGCACTGAAGCTTTCTTT. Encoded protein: CASIRKTAGGTEAFF.

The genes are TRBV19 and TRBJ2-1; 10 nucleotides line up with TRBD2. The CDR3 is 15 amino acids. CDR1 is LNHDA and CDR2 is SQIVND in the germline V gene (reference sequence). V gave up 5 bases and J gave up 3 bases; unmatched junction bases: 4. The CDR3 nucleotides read TGTGCCAGTAGTCGGCTAGCGGGGGACTACAATGAGCAGTTCTTC. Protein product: CASSRLAGDYNEQFF.